These 29 T cell receptor beta chains were all obtained from the same sample, sequenced in a study of blood T cells in healthy people across ages. Primed by a sample-barcoded 5' primer and a J-beta primer mix, a second PCR proceeded for about 6 to 11 cycles. One entry per CDR3 protein results from TCRdb running MiXCR on the 5' RACE reads. The table shows about 1.1 million distinct CDR3 sequences, with around two fifths occurring only once. Sequenced input: blood. These receptors originate from a man aged 18 to 30 in good health.

This sequence joins TRBV27 and TRBJ1-4, with D possibly matching TRBD1 (6 bases). This CDR3 has 14 amino acids. Germline V gives CDR1 MNHEY, CDR2 SMNVEV (reference sequence). V lost 2 bases and J 8 bases, leaving 12 bases between the germline ends. CDR3 region: CASSLLQGREKLFF. The CDR3 region has the DNA TGTGCCAGCAGTTTACTACAGGGAAGAGAAAAACTGTTTTTT.

The chain links TRBV3-1 to TRBJ2-5; D remains unclear. The V gene's germline CDR1 is LGHDT and CDR2 YNNKEL (reference sequence). CDR3 length: 16 amino acids. Trimming removed 0 bases from V and 11 bases from J, with 22 bases in between. The CDR3 nucleotides are TGTGCCAGCAGCCAAGAAGAACGTAGGGCGGAAAATGAGCAGTACTTC. Its translation: CASSQEERRAENEQYF.

V is TRBV24-1 and J is TRBJ2-3, with 10 bases that match TRBD1. This CDR3 has 14 amino acids. The ends lost 10 bases at V and 5 bases at J; junction bases unmatched: 8. The germline V gene has CDR1 KGHDR and CDR2 SFDVKD. The CDR3: CATQPGQGKDTQYF. In DNA, the CDR3 is TGTGCCACGCAACCGGGACAGGGGAAAGATACGCAGTATTTT.

The table lists this clonotype with a few counts. J is TRBJ2-1 and V is TRBV7-2, with TRBD2 matching 8 bases. Germline CDR1 is SGHTA and CDR2 is FQGNSA. The V segment lost 3 bases and the J segment 0 bases; nucleotides outside the gene matches: 4. The CDR3 contains 16 residues. DNA for the CDR3: TGTGCCAGCAGCTTGTACAGCGGGGGCTCCTACAATGAGCAGTTCTTC. Its translation is CASSLYSGGSYNEQFF.

This chain links TRBV3-1 with TRBJ2-5; D is unclear. The J call may be mistaken, given a closer DNA end match to TRBJ2-1. The CDR3 is 14 residues long. Germline V gives CDR1 LGHDT, CDR2 YNNKEL (reference sequence). Written as DNA, the CDR3 is TGTGCCAGCAGCCAAGTAACGGACCAAGAGACCCAGTTCTTC. Its protein product is CASSQVTDQETQFF.

This clonotype came up a few times. The chain uses TRBV14 and TRBJ1-2; D ambiguous. V was cut by 1 base and J by 8 bases, with 11 bases left in between. Germline V lookup: CDR1 SGHDN, CDR2 FVKESK. This CDR3 comprises 13 residues. CDR3 sequence reads: CASSQGLDRGYTF. The CDR3 coding sequence is TGTGCCAGCAGCCAAGGGTTAGATCGCGGCTACACCTTC.

V and J are TRBV5-4 and TRBJ2-5; D is undetermined. Trimming took 4 bases from V and 4 from J, leaving 8 bases between them. The CDR3 spans 12 residues. Germline V gene data show CDR1 as SGHNT and CDR2 as YYREEE (reference sequence). CDR3 sequence reads: CASSPDPETQYF. CDR3 coding DNA: TGTGCCAGCAGCCCGGACCCAGAGACCCAGTACTTC.

A few counts support this clonotype. The rearrangement links TRBV20-1 to TRBJ1-2; 7 bases fit TRBD1. V shed 6 bases, J shed 4 bases, and the junction held 5 bases outside the gene matches. Germline CDR1 reads DFQATT; CDR2 reads SNEGSKA (reference sequence). This CDR3 comprises 12 residues. The CDR3, as DNA: TGCAGTGCGAGGGACAGCCGCTATGGCTACACCTTC. This translates into CSARDSRYGYTF.

This clonotype has at least ten counts. This sequence joins TRBV29-1 and TRBJ1-2; the match to TRBD1 covers 7 bases. The CDR3 runs to 13 residues. V lost 7 bases to trimming and J lost 2 bases; unmatched junction nucleotides: 7. Germline CDR1 is SQVTM and CDR2 is ANQGSEA. In DNA, the CDR3 is TGCAGCGCCGCCAAGACAGGGAACTATGGCTACACCTTC. Translation gives CSAAKTGNYGYTF. The complete variable domain, with remaining parts taken from reference TRBV29-1 and TRBJ1-2, reads SAVISQKPSRDICQRGTSLTIQCQVDSQVTMMFWYRQQPGQSLTLIATANQGSEATYESGFVIDKFPISRPNLTFSTLTVSNMSPEDSSIYLCSAAKTGNYGYTFGSGTRLTVV.

The chain joins TRBV27 to TRBJ1-4, with 9 bases that match TRBD1. Per germline, CDR1 MNHEY and CDR2 SMNVEV (reference sequence). CDR3 length: 16 residues. Trimming took 10 bases from V and 8 from J; bases not matched to a gene: 17. CDR3 amino acids: CANRPLTGGSREKLFF. As DNA, the CDR3 is TGTGCCAACAGGCCGCTAACAGGGGGCTCGAGAGAAAAACTGTTTTTT.

The genes are TRBV12-3 or TRBV12-4 and TRBJ1-1, with D maybe TRBD1 (5 bases). This CDR3 is 14 amino acids long. Trimming shortened V by 5 bases and J by 5 bases, and 15 bases separated the two germline ends. The CDR3 sequence is CASSRLGLGTEAFF. The CDR3 nucleotides are TGTGCCAGCAGTAGATTGGGACTTGGGACTGAAGCTTTCTTT.

This rearrangement joins TRBV19 to TRBJ2-1; no clear D. The CDR3 loop spans 13 amino acids. CDR1 is LNHDA, CDR2 SQIVND, per germline (reference sequence). V was trimmed by 3 bases and J by 6 bases, leaving 9 bases between them. CDR3 DNA: TGTGCCAGTAGTATCAGCGCCACCAATGAGCAGTTCTTC. It yields the protein CASSISATNEQFF.

A remark on this clonotype: This may be a read error: a much more frequent sequence differs by one nucleotide. The chain joins TRBV4-3 to TRBJ1-2; D remains ambiguous. The CDR3 spans 15 residues. Germline V gene data show CDR1 as LGHNA and CDR2 as YSLEER. The CDR3 coding sequence is TGCGCCAGCAGCCAAGATGGCGCCAGTAACTATGACTACACCTTC. Translated, it gives CASSQDGASNYDYTF.

This sequence joins TRBV25-1 and TRBJ1-1; D is perhaps TRBD1 (5 bases). In germline, CDR1 is MGHDK, CDR2 SYGVNS. The CDR3 covers 15 residues. With 5 bases removed from V and 0 bases from J, the gap between germline ends came to 13 bases. The CDR3 spells CASSPTTVMNTEAFF. CDR3 in DNA: TGTGCCAGCAGTCCGACGACAGTCATGAACACTGAAGCTTTCTTT.

The CDR3 loop is CASSLGSPGGDTEAFF. Written as DNA, the CDR3 is TGTGCCAGCAGCTTAGGGTCCCCGGGAGGGGACACTGAAGCTTTCTTT. J is TRBJ1-1 and V is TRBV7-6, with D tentatively TRBD1 (5 bases). CDR1 and CDR2 (germline): SGHVS, FNYEAQ. Trimming cost V 1 base and J 3 bases, with 15 bases left between them. There are 16 residues in the CDR3. Full variable domain (remainder filled in from reference TRBV7-6 and TRBJ1-1): GAGVSQSPRYKVTKRGQDVALRCDPISGHVSLYWYRQALGQGPEFLTYFNYEAQQDKSGLPNDRFSAERPEGSISTLTIQRTEQRDSAMYRCASSLGSPGGDTEAFFGQGTRLTVV.

This clonotype was seen a handful of times. The chain employs TRBV7-9 and TRBJ1-1; D is possibly TRBD1 (6 bases). Trimming removed 2 bases from V and 5 bases from J, with 15 bases in between. Germline assignment: CDR1 SEHNR and CDR2 FQNEAQ (reference sequence). The length of the CDR3 is 15 residues. The CDR3 region is CASSLQTGRVTEAFF. The DNA of the CDR3 is TGTGCCAGCAGCTTACAAACAGGGAGAGTAACTGAAGCTTTCTTT.

The genes are TRBV4-3 and TRBJ2-1; 11 nucleotides align to TRBD2. The tail of the sequence fits TRBJ2-7 better, so the J call may be wrong. The CDR3 consists of 16 residues. Germline-derived CDR1 and CDR2 are LGHNA and YSLEER. This chain's CDR3 is CASSRGLAGLYNEQYF. In nucleotides, the CDR3 is TGCGCCAGCAGCCGAGGACTAGCGGGCCTCTACAATGAGCAGTACTTC.

The chain uses TRBV30 and TRBJ1-6, with D unresolved. The CDR3 consists of 13 residues. V was clipped by 1 base and J by 6 bases, with 7 bases between them. Germline V CDR1 and CDR2: GTSNPN, SVGIG (reference sequence). The CDR3 loop reads CAWSGSGNSPLHF. DNA of the CDR3: TGTGCCTGGAGTGGGTCCGGTAATTCACCCCTCCACTTT.

The chain joins TRBV24-1 to TRBJ2-2; the match to TRBD1 covers 7 bases. The J segment lost 0 bases and the V segment lost 4 bases, leaving 4 bases of the junction unmatched. The CDR3 runs to 16 residues. Germline assignment: CDR1 KGHDR and CDR2 SFDVKD. The CDR3 spells CATSDHGTANTGELFF. The CDR3 nucleotides read TGTGCCACCAGTGACCACGGGACAGCGAACACCGGGGAGCTGTTTTTT.

The CDR3, as DNA: TGTGCCAGCAGGGATCGGACAGGCTCAAATCAGCCCCAGCATTTT. Translation: CASRDRTGSNQPQHF. This chain uses TRBV12-3 or TRBV12-4 with TRBJ1-5; 7 positions match TRBD1. The trim removed 6 bases at V and 4 bases at J, leaving 9 bases unmatched. This CDR3 comprises 15 residues.

There are a few counts of this clonotype. The J gene is TRBJ1-1, the V gene TRBV7-9; 7 nucleotides agree with TRBD1. The CDR3 runs 15 residues. Losses at the gene ends were 4 bases for V and 0 bases for J; bases not matched to a gene: 5. Per germline, CDR1 SEHNR and CDR2 FQNEAQ (reference sequence). CDR3 amino acids: CASSSRGLMNTEAFF. The CDR3 coding sequence is TGTGCCAGCAGCTCGAGGGGGCTGATGAACACTGAAGCTTTCTTT.

This chain joins TRBV11-2 and TRBJ1-4, with D unclear. The CDR3 sequence is 18 residues long. From germline, CDR1 is SGHAT and CDR2 FQNNGV. V was clipped by 5 bases and J by 0 bases, with 19 bases between them. CDR3 sequence: CASSLTRRSFATNEKLFF. CDR3 in DNA: TGTGCCAGCAGCCTAACTCGACGCTCCTTTGCAACTAATGAAAAACTGTTTTTT.

This clonotype was seen a handful of times. V is TRBV27 and J is TRBJ2-5; no clear D. This CDR3 has 15 residues. Germline V CDR1 and CDR2: MNHEY, SMNVEV (reference sequence). Trimming took 6 bases from V and 2 from J, leaving 16 bases between them. The CDR3 spells CASRGWIGNQETQYF. The CDR3 bases are TGTGCCAGCAGGGGTTGGATTGGGAATCAAGAGACCCAGTACTTC.

The V call is TRBV7-9, the J call TRBJ2-7; no clear D. Germline V gene sequence: CDR1 SEHNR, CDR2 FQNEAQ (reference sequence). V lost 5 bases and J 9 bases, leaving 14 bases between the germline ends. This CDR3 is built from 12 residues. DNA of the CDR3: TGTGCCAGCAGCCGGGCGATTAACTGGCAGTACTTC. This gives the protein CASSRAINWQYF.

The chain recombines TRBV9 with TRBJ2-3; D not resolved. V lost 4 bases, J lost 5 bases, and 17 bases lay in between. The CDR3 has 15 residues. CDR1 is SGDLS, CDR2 YYNGEE, per germline. CDR3 nucleotide sequence: TGTGCCAGCAGCCATGACATCCCGCAAGGAGATACGCAGTATTTT. It codes for CASSHDIPQGDTQYF. The entire variable domain, with the rest obtained from reference TRBV9 and TRBJ2-3, is as follows: DSGVTQTPKHLITATGQRVTLRCSPRSGDLSVYWYQQSLDQGLQFLIQYYNGEERAKGNILERFSAQQFPDLHSELNLSSLELGDSALYFCASSHDIPQGDTQYFGPGTRLTVL.

The V gene is TRBV11-2, the J gene TRBJ2-1; D might be TRBD1 or TRBD2, each matching 5 bases. V was trimmed by 1 base and J by 8 bases, leaving 18 bases between them. In germline, CDR1 is SGHAT, CDR2 FQNNGV. The CDR3 has 16 residues. CDR3 sequence reads: CASSLVGVGTHHEQFF. As DNA, the CDR3 is TGTGCCAGCAGCTTAGTGGGAGTGGGGACCCATCATGAGCAGTTCTTC.

This clonotype was recorded a few times. This sequence joins TRBV6-2 or TRBV6-3 and TRBJ2-1, with 7 nucleotides matching TRBD1. The trim removed 2 bases at V and 8 bases at J, leaving 6 bases unmatched. The CDR3 contains 14 residues. Germline V gene data show CDR1 as MNHEY and CDR2 as SVGEGT. DNA of the CDR3: TGTGCCAGCAGTTACCTTGGACAGGCTGATGAGCAGTTCTTC. Its protein is CASSYLGQADEQFF.

There are a few counts of this clonotype. An end of the junction does not agree with germline; a read error may underlie this. The chain links TRBV6-2 or TRBV6-3 to TRBJ1-2; the D gene is possibly TRBD1 (5 bases). Germline V gene data show CDR1 as MNHEY and CDR2 as SVGEGT. The CDR3 length is 14 residues. Here the CDR3 reads CASSNSPTVYGYTF. In nucleotides, the CDR3 is TGTGCCAGCAGTAACTCACCGACAGTCTATGGCTACACCTTC.

The rearrangement joins TRBV23-1 to TRBJ1-2, with D unclear. TRBV23-1 is classed as an ORF, of uncertain function. This CDR3 is 13 amino acids long. Trimming cost V 1 base and J 6 bases, with 9 bases left between them. This chain's CDR3 is CASSQFRTDGYTF. Here the CDR3 DNA reads TGCGCCAGCAGTCAATTTAGAACAGATGGCTACACCTTC.